The source of this T cell receptor beta chain is a study of blood T cell repertoires in COVID-19. For the study at large: Acute and convalescent COVID-19 samples came from the United States, Italy and Spain. Nucleic acid was either cDNA or gDNA, and it came from T cells, B-cell-depleted T cells, or PBMCs.

The CDR3 contains 14 residues. Germline values: CDR1 KGHSH, CDR2 LQKENI. V dropped 1 base and J dropped 7 bases, with 13 bases sitting between them. In the original workflow: By means of reference gene primer amplification, nucleated cell counts were estimated. The assay was immunoSEQ multiplex PCR, and TCRdb's table has in-frame clones only and misses some. V and J calls and clone size come straight from that table; D and trimming were deduced from the DNA. Of hundreds of thousands of clones in the sample, around 88% were seen once. The Seattle patients joined while their infection was active and were tracked longitudinally afterward.

This sequence joins TRBV18 and TRBJ1-1; no clear D gene. The receptor was derived from a woman aged 50 to 60 with COVID-19, enrolled during active disease. Sequencing used peripheral blood. As DNA, the CDR3 is TGTGCCAGCTCACCACGGAAACAGACCCTTGAAGCTTTCTTT. It encodes CASSPRKQTLEAFF.